A selection of T cell receptor beta chains follows, all from one sample in a study of blood T cell repertoires in COVID-19. Assay: immunoSEQ multiplex PCR; the TCRdb copy retains only in-frame clones and omits some. Of just over 150,000 clones in the sample, approximately 87% are singletons; the top ten hold 6.5% to 8.5%. Sample: PBMCs or T cells enriched from blood (not recorded which). Receptor source: a woman aged 50 to 60 who had recovered from COVID-19. CDR3s include the opening cysteine and the closing phenylalanine or tryptophan. The order of the fields is D gene, clone size, V gene, J gene, CDR3 DNA, CDR3 protein. A D gene is named only where the DNA matches it firmly. Clone size appears in some rows only: once, few, many, or a class for an expanded clone.

TRBD1	.	TRBV6-6	TRBJ1-5	TGTGCCAGCAGAGACAGGGTAGGGGAGCCCCAGCATTTT	CASRDRVGEPQHF
TRBD1	.	TRBV6-2/TRBV6-3	TRBJ1-2	TGTGCCAGCAGTTACTCGAATCCAGGGGGCGCCTATGGCTACACCTTC	CASSYSNPGGAYGYTF
.	once	TRBV30	TRBJ1-5	TGTGCCTGGAGTCAAGGACAGAACAGCAATCAGCCCCAGCATTTT	CAWSQGQNSNQPQHF
.	.	TRBV9	TRBJ1-2	TGTGCCAGCAGCGCTCTCCCCCCGGCAGGGCTCAACTATGGCTACACCTTC	CASSALPPAGLNYGYTF
.	.	TRBV6-4	TRBJ2-2	TGTGCCAGCAGGGGGCAAGGCACCGGGGAGCTGTTTTTT	CASRGQGTGELFF
.	.	TRBV6-1	TRBJ1-5	TGTGCCAGCAGTGAACAGGGTATCGTTGGGCAGCCCCAGCATTTT	CASSEQGIVGQPQHF
TRBD2	.	TRBV3-1/TRBV3-2	TRBJ2-5	TGTGCCAGCAGCCAAGGACGGGGGGATCAAGAGACCCAGTACTTC	CASSQGRGDQETQYF
TRBD1	.	TRBV5-1	TRBJ2-7	TGCGCCAGCAGCTTCGATACGGGACAGGGTGCCTACGAGCAGTACTTC	CASSFDTGQGAYEQYF
TRBD2	.	TRBV7-2	TRBJ2-5	TGTGCCAGCAGCTTGGGACTAACCCAAGGGACCCAGTACTTC	CASSLGLTQGTQYF
TRBD1	once	TRBV7-6	TRBJ1-3	TGTGCCAGCAGCAAGGACAGGGTATTGGGAAACACCATATATTTT	CASSKDRVLGNTIYF
.	.	TRBV7-2	TRBJ2-5	TGTGCCAGCAGCTCTCAACCGCGGATCCGTCGACAAGAGACCCAGTACTTC	CASSSQPRIRRQETQYF
TRBD2	.	TRBV5-5	TRBJ2-5	TGTGCCAGCAGCTCCTCGGGGGGGAAAGAGACCCAGTACTTC	CASSSSGGKETQYF
.	.	TRBV27	TRBJ2-1	TGTGCCAGCAGTTCGTATTCTTACAATGAGCAGTTCTTC	CASSSYSYNEQFF
.	.	TRBV5-1	TRBJ2-6	TGCGCCAGCAGCCTATCGACAGTGCCTGGGGCCAACGTCCTGACTTTC	CASSLSTVPGANVLTF
TRBD1	.	TRBV2	TRBJ1-5	TGTGCCAGCAGTGAAGTCCAGGGGGCTCGAGGCAATCAGCCCCAGCATTTT	CASSEVQGARGNQPQHF
.	.	TRBV7-9	TRBJ1-1	TGTGCCAGCAAACAGTTGAACACTGAAGCTTTCTTT	CASKQLNTEAFF
.	.	TRBV15	TRBJ1-6	TGTGCCACCAGCAGGAGGCGGGCAGCTGGTAATTCACCCCTCCACTTT	CATSRRRAAGNSPLHF
.	.	TRBV19	TRBJ1-2	TGTGCCAGTAGTATAGCCCCGACAGGCTCCTATGGCTACACCTTC	CASSIAPTGSYGYTF
TRBD1	.	TRBV19	TRBJ2-1	TGTGCCAGCGGGGAGGACAGGGGACTCAGCTCCTACAATGAGCAGTTCTTC	CASGEDRGLSSYNEQFF
.	.	TRBV7-3	TRBJ2-3	TGTGCCAGCAGCGCCGGTATGGATACGCAGTATTTT	CASSAGMDTQYF
TRBD1	.	TRBV28	TRBJ2-3	TGTGCCAGCAGCACGACAGGGGGGATAGATACGCAGTATTTT	CASSTTGGIDTQYF
.	.	TRBV21-1	TRBJ2-3	TGTGCCAGCAGCAGTAAGACAGGGGACACAGATACGCAGTATTTT	CASSSKTGDTDTQYF
TRBD2	.	TRBV29-1	TRBJ2-7	TGCAGCGTTGGCGGGGGGGGCGGCTCCTACGAGCAGTACTTC	CSVGGGGGSYEQYF
TRBD1	.	TRBV4-3	TRBJ1-4	TGCGCCAGCAGCCAGAACAGGGGGAAAAAACTGTTTTTT	CASSQNRGKKLFF
.	.	TRBV11-2	TRBJ2-2	TGTGCCAGCAGCTCTTACAGGTCCGGGGAGCTGTTTTTT	CASSSYRSGELFF
.	.	TRBV29-1	TRBJ2-2	TGCAGCGTTGAAGTCTACGCGGACACCGGGGAGCTGTTTTTT	CSVEVYADTGELFF
.	few	TRBV7-2	TRBJ2-2	TGTGCCAGCAGCGCGGGACAGACCTCGAACACCGGGGAGCTGTTTTTT	CASSAGQTSNTGELFF
.	.	TRBV7-8	TRBJ1-2	TGTGCCAGCAGCTTAGGGAGGGGACTCCGCTATGGCTACACCTTC	CASSLGRGLRYGYTF
.	.	TRBV6-6	TRBJ2-1	TGTGCCAGCAGTTACTCCCAGTCCAATGAGCAGTTCTTC	CASSYSQSNEQFF
.	once	TRBV5-1	TRBJ2-1	TGCGCCAGCAAGGCAGCGTACAATGAGCAGTTCTTC	CASKAAYNEQFF
TRBD1	.	TRBV3-1/TRBV3-2	TRBJ1-2	TGTGCCAGCAGCCGGGACAGGGGAAGCGGCTACACCTTC	CASSRDRGSGYTF
TRBD1	.	TRBV29-1	TRBJ2-7	TGCAGCGTTGATGGCGTAGACAGGGGGATTAACGAGCAGTACTTC	CSVDGVDRGINEQYF
.	.	TRBV6-5	TRBJ1-1	TGTGCCAGCAGTTACTCGAGTATTGCGGGGACTGAAGCTTTCTTT	CASSYSSIAGTEAFF
.	.	TRBV4-3	TRBJ2-5	TGCGCCAGCAGTTGGCCCCCCAAGACCCAGTACTTC	CASSWPPKTQYF
TRBD1	once	TRBV11-2	TRBJ1-1	TGTGCCAGCAGCTTAGCCGGGACAGGGGGCACTGAAGCTTTCTTT	CASSLAGTGGTEAFF
.	once	TRBV30	TRBJ2-5	TGTGCCTTAGACCGGGATCTCAAGGAGGAGACCCAGTACTTC	CALDRDLKEETQYF
.	few	TRBV19	TRBJ2-1	TGTGCCAGTAGTCGAGGGAGGGGGACAGGTACGAGGAATGAGCAGTTCTTC	CASSRGRGTGTRNEQFF
TRBD1	.	TRBV11-1	TRBJ2-2	TGTGCCAGCAGCCCGGGACAGGGGGGAGGCACCGGGGAGCTGTTTTTT	CASSPGQGGGTGELFF
.	.	TRBV14	TRBJ1-2	TGTGCCAGCAGTTGGGATCGGGGTGGCTACACCTTC	CASSWDRGGYTF